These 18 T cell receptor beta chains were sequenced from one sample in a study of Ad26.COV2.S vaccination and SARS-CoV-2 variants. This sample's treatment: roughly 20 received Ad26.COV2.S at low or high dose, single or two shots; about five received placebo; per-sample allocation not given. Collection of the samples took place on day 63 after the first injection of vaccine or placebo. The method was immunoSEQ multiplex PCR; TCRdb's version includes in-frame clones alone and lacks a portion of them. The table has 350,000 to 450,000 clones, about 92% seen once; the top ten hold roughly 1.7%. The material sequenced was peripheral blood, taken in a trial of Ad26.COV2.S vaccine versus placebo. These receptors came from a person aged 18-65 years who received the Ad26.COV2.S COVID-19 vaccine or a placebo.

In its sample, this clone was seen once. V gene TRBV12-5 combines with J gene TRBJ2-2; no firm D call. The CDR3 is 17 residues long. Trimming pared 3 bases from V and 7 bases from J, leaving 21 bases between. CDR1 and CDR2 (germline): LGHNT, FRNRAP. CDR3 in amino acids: CASGFSASRNLGGELFF. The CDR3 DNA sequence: TGTGCTAGTGGTTTCTCAGCCTCTAGGAATCTAGGCGGGGAGCTGTTTTTT.

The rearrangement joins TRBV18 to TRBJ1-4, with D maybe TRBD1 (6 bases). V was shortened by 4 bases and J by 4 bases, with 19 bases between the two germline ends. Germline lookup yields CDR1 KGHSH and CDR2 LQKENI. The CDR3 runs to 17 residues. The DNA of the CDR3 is TGTGCCAGCTCACAAATACCCCCAGGGGCCGATAATGAAAAACTGTTTTTT. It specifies CASSQIPPGADNEKLFF.

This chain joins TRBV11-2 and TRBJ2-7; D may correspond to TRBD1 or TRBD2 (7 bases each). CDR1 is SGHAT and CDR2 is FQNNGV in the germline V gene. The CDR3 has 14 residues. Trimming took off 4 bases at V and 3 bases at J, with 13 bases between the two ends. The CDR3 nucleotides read TGTGCCAGCAGCTGGGGGGGACAGATCTACGAGCAGTACTTC. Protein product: CASSWGGQIYEQYF.

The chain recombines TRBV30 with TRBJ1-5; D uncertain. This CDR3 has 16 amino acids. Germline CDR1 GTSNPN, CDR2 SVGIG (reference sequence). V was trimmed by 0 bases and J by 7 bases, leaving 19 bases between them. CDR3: CAWSVHPDGFKQPQHF. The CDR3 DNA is TGTGCCTGGAGTGTACACCCCGACGGGTTTAAGCAGCCCCAGCATTTT.

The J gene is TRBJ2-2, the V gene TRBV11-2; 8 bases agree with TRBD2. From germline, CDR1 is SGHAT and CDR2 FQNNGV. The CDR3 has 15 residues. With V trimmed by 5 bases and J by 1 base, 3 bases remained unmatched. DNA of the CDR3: TGTGCCAGCAGCGTTACTAGCGGGAACACCGGGGAGCTGTTTTTT. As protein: CASSVTSGNTGELFF.

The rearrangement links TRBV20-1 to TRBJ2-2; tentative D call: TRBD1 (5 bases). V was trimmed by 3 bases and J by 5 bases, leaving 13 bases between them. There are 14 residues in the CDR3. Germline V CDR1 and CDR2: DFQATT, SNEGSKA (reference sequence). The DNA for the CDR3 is TGCAGTGCTAGTGGGCAGGGAAGGACCGGGGAGCTGTTTTTT. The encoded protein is CSASGQGRTGELFF.

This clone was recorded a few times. Here the CDR3 DNA reads TGTGCCAGCAGTTACGGGGCAGCCTACGAGCAGTACTTC. Protein sequence: CASSYGAAYEQYF. The chain recombines TRBV6-5 with TRBJ2-7; D may be TRBD1 (5 bases). The germline CDR1 and CDR2 sequences are MNHEY and SVGAGI. The CDR3 length is 13 residues. The germline V and J ends were trimmed by 2 bases and 2 bases, with 7 bases remaining between them.

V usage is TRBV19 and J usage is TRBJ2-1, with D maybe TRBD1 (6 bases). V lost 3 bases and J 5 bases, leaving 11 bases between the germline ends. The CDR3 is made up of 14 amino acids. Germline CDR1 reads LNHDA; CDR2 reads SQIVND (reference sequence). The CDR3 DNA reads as TGTGCCAGTAGTATCTCCAAGGGGGACAATGAGCAGTTCTTC. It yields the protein CASSISKGDNEQFF.

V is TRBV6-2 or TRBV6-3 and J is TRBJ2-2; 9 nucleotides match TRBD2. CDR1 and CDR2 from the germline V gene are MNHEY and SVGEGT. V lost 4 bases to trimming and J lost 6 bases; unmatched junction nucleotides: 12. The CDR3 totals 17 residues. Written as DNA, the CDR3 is TGTGCCAGCAGTTCCCCCCGGCGGGGGGGTTCGGCCGGGGAGCTGTTTTTT. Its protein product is CASSSPRRGGSAGELFF.

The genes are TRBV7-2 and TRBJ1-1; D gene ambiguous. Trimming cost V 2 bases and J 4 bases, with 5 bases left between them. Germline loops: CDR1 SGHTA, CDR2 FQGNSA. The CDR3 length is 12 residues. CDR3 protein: CASSLPRTEAFF. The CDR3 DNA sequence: TGTGCCAGCAGCTTACCTCGCACTGAAGCTTTCTTT. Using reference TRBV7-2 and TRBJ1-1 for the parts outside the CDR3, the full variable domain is GAGVSQSPSNKVTEKGKDVELRCDPISGHTALYWYRQSLGQGLEFLIYFQGNSAPDKSGLPSDRFSAERTGGSVSTLTIQRTQQEDSAVYLCASSLPRTEAFFGQGTRLTVV.

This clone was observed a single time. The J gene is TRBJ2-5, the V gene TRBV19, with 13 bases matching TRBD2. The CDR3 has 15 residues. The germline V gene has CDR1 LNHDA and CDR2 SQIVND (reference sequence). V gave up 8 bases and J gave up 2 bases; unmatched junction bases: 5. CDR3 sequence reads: CASSLAGGIQETQYF. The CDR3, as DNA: TGTGCCAGTTCACTAGCGGGGGGGATACAAGAGACCCAGTACTTC.

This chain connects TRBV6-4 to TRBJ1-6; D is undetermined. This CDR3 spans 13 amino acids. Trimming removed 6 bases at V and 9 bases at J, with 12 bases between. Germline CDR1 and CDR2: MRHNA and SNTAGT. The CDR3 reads CASSPDPVSPLHF. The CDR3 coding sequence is TGTGCCAGCAGCCCTGATCCGGTTTCACCCCTCCACTTT.

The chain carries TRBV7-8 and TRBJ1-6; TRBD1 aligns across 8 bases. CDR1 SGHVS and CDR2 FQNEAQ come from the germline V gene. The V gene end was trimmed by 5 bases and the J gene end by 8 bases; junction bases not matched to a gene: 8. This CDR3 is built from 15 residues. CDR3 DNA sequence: TGTGCCAGCAGCCCAGACAGGGGAAGCGATTCACCCCTCCACTTT. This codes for CASSPDRGSDSPLHF. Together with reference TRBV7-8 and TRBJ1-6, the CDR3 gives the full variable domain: GAGVSQSPRYKVAKRGQDVALRCDPISGHVSLFWYQQALGQGPEFLTYFQNEAQLDKSGLPSDRFFAERPEGSVSTLKIQRTQQEDSAVYLCASSPDRGSDSPLHFGNGTRLTVT.

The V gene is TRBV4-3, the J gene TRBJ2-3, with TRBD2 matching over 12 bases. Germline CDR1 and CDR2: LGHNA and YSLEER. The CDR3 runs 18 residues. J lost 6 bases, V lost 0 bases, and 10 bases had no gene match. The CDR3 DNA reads TGCGCCAGCAGCCAAGATGGTGCGGGACTAGCGGGCCCCGATACGCAGTATTTT. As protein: CASSQDGAGLAGPDTQYF.

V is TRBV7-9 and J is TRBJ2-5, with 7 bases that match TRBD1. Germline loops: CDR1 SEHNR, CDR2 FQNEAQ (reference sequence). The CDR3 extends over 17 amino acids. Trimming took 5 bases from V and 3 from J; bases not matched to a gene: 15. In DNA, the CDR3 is TGTGCCAGCAGCCCACCCCTTCATCAAGACAGGGAAGAGACCCAGTACTTC. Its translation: CASSPPLHQDREETQYF. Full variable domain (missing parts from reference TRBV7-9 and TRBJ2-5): DTGVSQNPRHKITKRGQNVTFRCDPISEHNRLYWYRQTLGQGPEFLTYFQNEAQLEKSRLLSDRFSAERPKGSFSTLEIQRTEQGDSAMYLCASSPPLHQDREETQYFGPGTRLLVL.

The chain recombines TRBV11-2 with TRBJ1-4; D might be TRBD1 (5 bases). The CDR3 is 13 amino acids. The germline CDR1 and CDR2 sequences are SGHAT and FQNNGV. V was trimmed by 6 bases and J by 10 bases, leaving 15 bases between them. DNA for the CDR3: TGTGCCAGCAGGCCAGTGGGGGGTGGAAAACTGTTTTTT. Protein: CASRPVGGGKLFF.

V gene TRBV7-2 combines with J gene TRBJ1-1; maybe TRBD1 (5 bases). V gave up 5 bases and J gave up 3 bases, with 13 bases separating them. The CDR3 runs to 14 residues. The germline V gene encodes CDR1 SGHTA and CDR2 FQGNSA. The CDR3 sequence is CASSRDGGDTEAFF. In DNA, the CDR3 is TGTGCCAGCAGCCGGGACGGTGGGGACACTGAAGCTTTCTTT.

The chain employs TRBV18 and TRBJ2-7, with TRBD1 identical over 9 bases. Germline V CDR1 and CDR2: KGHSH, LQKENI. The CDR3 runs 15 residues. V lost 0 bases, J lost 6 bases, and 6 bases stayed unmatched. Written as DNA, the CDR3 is TGTGCCAGCTCACCACCCCCGGACAGGGGATCCGAGCAGTACTTC. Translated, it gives CASSPPPDRGSEQYF.